Listed below are T cell receptor beta chains from one sample, sequenced in a study of cytomegalovirus exposure and HLA in healthy donors. TCRdb's copy holds only in-frame clones and misses some; the assay was immunoSEQ multiplex PCR. This table holds about 53,000 clones. The sample comprised PBMCs. These receptors originate from a woman younger than 35 in good health and CMV-seronegative. Each CDR3 is given with its conserved first and last residue. Each record gives: D gene, V gene, J gene, CDR3 DNA, CDR3 protein. The D gene is left open where the match is weak.

>NA|TRBV29-1|TRBJ1-1
TGCAGCGTAAACGGGGTTGAAGCTTTCTTT
CSVNGVEAFF
>NA|TRBV15|TRBJ2-7
TGTGCCACCAGCCGACGGTCTAGGGGGAGGGCGTACGAGCAGTACTTC
CATSRRSRGRAYEQYF
>NA|TRBV5-6|TRBJ1-3
TGTGCCAGCAGCTTTCCTGAGTCTGGAAACACCATATATTTT
CASSFPESGNTIYF
>TRBD1|TRBV5-1|TRBJ1-1
TGCGCCAGCAGCTTTCAGGGGGCGCGCACTGAAGCTTTCTTT
CASSFQGARTEAFF
>TRBD1|TRBV5-1|TRBJ2-7
TGCGCCAGCAGCTTGGATGTACGGGACAGGGGAAGGTACGAGCAGTACTTC
CASSLDVRDRGRYEQYF
>TRBD2|TRBV18|TRBJ2-3
TGTGCCAGCTCGGTGACTAGCGACCTAAAGACAGATACGCAGTATTTT
CASSVTSDLKTDTQYF
>TRBD2|TRBV5-1|TRBJ2-3
TGCGCCAGCAGCTTTAGCGGGACGGCGACAGATACGCAGTATTTT
CASSFSGTATDTQYF
>NA|TRBV6-5|TRBJ2-5
TGTGCCAGCAAGCAACCCGGGGAGACCCAGTACTTC
CASKQPGETQYF
>TRBD1|TRBV19|TRBJ2-7
TGTGCCAGTAGTACAAACACCGGGACAGGGCACGAGCAGTACTTC
CASSTNTGTGHEQYF
>NA|TRBV29-1|TRBJ1-3
TGCAGCGTTGCCCATAGCTCTGGAAACACCATATATTTT
CSVAHSSGNTIYF
>TRBD1|TRBV5-4|TRBJ1-1
TGTGCCAGCAGCTACGCAGCACCCCTAGGACAGGGGGGTGAAGCTTTCTTT
CASSYAAPLGQGGEAFF
>NA|TRBV11-2|TRBJ1-2
TGTGCCAGCAGCTTCGGGGGGTTTAGTGGCTACACCTTC
CASSFGGFSGYTF
>TRBD2|TRBV30|TRBJ2-5
TGTGCCTGGAGTGTAGGAGCGGGAGTTAGTGAGACCCAGTACTTC
CAWSVGAGVSETQYF
>TRBD2|TRBV28|TRBJ2-2
TGTGCCAGCAGTTTAGCTTTGGGACTAGAGAACACCGGGGAGCTGTTTTTT
CASSLALGLENTGELFF
>NA|TRBV19|TRBJ2-3
TGTGCCAGTAGTCACGGGGGAAACACAGATACGCAGTATTTT
CASSHGGNTDTQYF
>TRBD1|TRBV15|TRBJ1-3
TGTGCCACCAGCACCTTCGACAGGGCGGTTGGAAACACCATATATTTT
CATSTFDRAVGNTIYF
>TRBD2|TRBV5-8|TRBJ2-1
TGTGCCAGCAGTCTTGGACTAGCGGCTAGCAATGAGCAGTTCTTC
CASSLGLAASNEQFF
>TRBD2|TRBV5-5|TRBJ2-5
TGTGCCAGCAGCGCCCTCGGTAGCGGGCAAGAGACCCAGTACTTC
CASSALGSGQETQYF